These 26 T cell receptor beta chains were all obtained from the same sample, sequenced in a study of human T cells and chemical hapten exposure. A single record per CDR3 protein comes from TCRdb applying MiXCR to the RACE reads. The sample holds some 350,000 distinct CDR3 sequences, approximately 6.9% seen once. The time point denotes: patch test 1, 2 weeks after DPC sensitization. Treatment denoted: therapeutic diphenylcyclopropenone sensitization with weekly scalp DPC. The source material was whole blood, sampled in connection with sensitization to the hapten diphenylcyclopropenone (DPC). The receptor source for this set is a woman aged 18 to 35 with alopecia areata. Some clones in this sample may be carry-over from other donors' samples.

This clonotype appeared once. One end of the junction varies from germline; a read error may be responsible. This CDR3 reads CGSRRWTGPTEAFF. CDR3 sequence (DNA): TGTGGCAGCAGGAGATGGACAGGCCCCACTGAAGCTTTCTTT. V and J are TRBV6-1 and TRBJ1-1; 7 bases agree with TRBD1. The CDR3 covers 14 residues. CDR1 is MNHNS and CDR2 is SASEGT in the germline V gene.

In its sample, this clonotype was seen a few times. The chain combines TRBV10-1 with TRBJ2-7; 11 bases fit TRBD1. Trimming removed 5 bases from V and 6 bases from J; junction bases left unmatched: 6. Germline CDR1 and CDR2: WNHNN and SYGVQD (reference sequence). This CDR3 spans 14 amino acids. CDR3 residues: CASSFPGQGGEQYF. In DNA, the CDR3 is TGCGCCAGCAGTTTTCCGGGACAGGGGGGCGAGCAGTACTTC.

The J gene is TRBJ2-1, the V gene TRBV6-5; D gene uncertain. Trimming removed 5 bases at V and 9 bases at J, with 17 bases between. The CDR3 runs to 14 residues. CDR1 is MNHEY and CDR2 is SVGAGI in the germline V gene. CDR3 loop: CASSLGPTHGEQFF. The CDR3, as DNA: TGTGCCAGCAGTCTGGGCCCCACTCATGGTGAGCAGTTCTTC.

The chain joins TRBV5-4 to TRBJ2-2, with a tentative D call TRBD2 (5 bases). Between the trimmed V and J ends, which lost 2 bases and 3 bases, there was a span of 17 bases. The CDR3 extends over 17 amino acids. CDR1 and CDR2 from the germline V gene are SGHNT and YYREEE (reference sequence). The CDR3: CASSLNEGYLHTGELFF. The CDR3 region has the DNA TGTGCCAGCAGCTTAAATGAGGGCTACCTCCACACCGGGGAGCTGTTTTTT. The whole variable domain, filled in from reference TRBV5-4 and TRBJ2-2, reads ETGVTQSPTHLIKTRGQQVTLRCSSQSGHNTVSWYQQALGQGPQFIFQYYREEENGRGNFPPRFSGLQFPNYSSELNVNALELDDSALYLCASSLNEGYLHTGELFFGEGSRLTVL.

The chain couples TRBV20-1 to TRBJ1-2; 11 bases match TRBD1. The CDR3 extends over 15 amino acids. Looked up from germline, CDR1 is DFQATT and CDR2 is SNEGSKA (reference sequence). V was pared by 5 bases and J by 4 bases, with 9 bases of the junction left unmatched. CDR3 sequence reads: CSAPLTGQGGYGYTF. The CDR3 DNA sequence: TGCAGTGCTCCCCTAACGGGACAGGGGGGCTATGGCTACACCTTC.

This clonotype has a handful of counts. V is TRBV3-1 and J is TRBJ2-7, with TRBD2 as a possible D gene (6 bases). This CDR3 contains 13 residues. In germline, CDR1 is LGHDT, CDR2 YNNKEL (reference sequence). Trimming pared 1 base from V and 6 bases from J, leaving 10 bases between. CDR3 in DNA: TGTGCCAGCAGCCAAGGGTACGGGGGCGAGCAGTACTTC. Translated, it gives CASSQGYGGEQYF.

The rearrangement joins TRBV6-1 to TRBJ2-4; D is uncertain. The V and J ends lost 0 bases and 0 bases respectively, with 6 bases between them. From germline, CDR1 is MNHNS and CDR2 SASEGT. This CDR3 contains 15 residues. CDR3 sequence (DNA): TGTGCCAGCAGTGAAGCCATCGTAGCCAAAAACATTCAGTACTTC. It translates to CASSEAIVAKNIQYF.

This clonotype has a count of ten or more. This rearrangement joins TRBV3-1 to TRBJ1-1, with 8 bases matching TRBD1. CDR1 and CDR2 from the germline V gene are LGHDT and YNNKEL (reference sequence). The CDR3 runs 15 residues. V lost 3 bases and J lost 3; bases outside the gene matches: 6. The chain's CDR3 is CASSQYRGEDTEAFF. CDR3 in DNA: TGTGCCAGCAGCCAGTACAGGGGGGAGGACACTGAAGCTTTCTTT.

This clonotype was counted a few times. The CDR3 DNA reads TGCGCCAGCAGCCCTTCACCTAGGGGGCAGGATAATTCACCCCTCCACTTT. It yields the protein CASSPSPRGQDNSPLHF. The chain couples TRBV4-3 to TRBJ1-6; 7 bases align to TRBD1. This CDR3 contains 17 residues. The V and J ends lost 4 bases and 5 bases, in that order; junction bases with no gene match: 11. CDR1 and CDR2 (germline): LGHNA, YSLEER.

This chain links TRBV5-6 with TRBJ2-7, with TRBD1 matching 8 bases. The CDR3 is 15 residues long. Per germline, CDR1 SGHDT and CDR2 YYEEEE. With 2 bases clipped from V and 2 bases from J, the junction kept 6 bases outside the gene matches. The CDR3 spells CASSFQGAGPYEQYF. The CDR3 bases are TGTGCCAGCAGCTTTCAGGGGGCTGGGCCCTACGAGCAGTACTTC.

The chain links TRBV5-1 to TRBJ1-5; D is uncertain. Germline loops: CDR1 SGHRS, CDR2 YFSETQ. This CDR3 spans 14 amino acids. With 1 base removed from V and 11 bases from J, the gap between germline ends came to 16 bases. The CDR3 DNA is TGCGCCAGCAGCTTGACGGCCGGTAGAGGAGCCCAGCATTTT. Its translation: CASSLTAGRGAQHF. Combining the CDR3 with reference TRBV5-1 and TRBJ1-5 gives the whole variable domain KAGVTQTPRYLIKTRGQQVTLSCSPISGHRSVSWYQQTPGQGLQFLFEYFSETQRNKGNFPGRFSGRQFSNSRSEMNVSTLELGDSALYLCASSLTAGRGAQHFGDGTRLSIL.

The CDR3 bases are TGTGCCAGCATCCAAGGTGGTCTGGCAGGTATAATGAACACTGAAGCTTTCTTT. Translated: CASIQGGLAGIMNTEAFF. This chain uses TRBV6-2 or TRBV6-3 with TRBJ1-1; no clear D. The V gene lost 7 bases and the J gene lost 0 bases, with 24 bases spanning the gap. The germline gives CDR1 MNHEY, CDR2 SVGEGT. The CDR3 contains 18 residues.

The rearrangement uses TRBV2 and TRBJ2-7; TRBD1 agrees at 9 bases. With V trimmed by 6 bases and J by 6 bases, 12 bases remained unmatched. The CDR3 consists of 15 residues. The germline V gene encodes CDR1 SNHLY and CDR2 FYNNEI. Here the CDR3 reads CASRVVGTGSREQYF. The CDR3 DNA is TGTGCCAGCAGGGTGGTCGGGACAGGGTCCCGCGAGCAGTACTTC.

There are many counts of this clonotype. In nucleotides, the CDR3 is TGTGCCAGCAGCTTGTACAGGGGAGAGACCCAGTACTTC. Translation gives CASSLYRGETQYF. This chain uses TRBV5-4 with TRBJ2-5, with TRBD1 identical over 7 bases. Germline V gene data show CDR1 as SGHNT and CDR2 as YYREEE (reference sequence). The V gene end was trimmed by 1 base and the J gene end by 4 bases; junction bases not matched to a gene: 1. The CDR3 runs 13 residues.

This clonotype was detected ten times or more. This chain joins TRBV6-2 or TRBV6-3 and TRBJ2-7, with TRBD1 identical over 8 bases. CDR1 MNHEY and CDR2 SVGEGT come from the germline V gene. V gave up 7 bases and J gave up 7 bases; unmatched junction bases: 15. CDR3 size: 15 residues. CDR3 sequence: CASIEEGTGKWEQYF. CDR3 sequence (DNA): TGTGCCAGCATCGAGGAGGGGACAGGCAAATGGGAGCAGTACTTC.

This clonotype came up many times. The CDR3 nucleotides read TGTGCCACGAGCTACGGGGGGCAACCCGATACGCAGTATTTT. Its protein product is CATSYGGQPDTQYF. The chain employs TRBV2 and TRBJ2-3, with D possibly matching TRBD2 (7 bases). Germline V gene sequence: CDR1 SNHLY, CDR2 FYNNEI. The CDR3 sequence is 14 residues long. V dropped 10 bases and J dropped 6 bases, with 20 bases sitting between them.

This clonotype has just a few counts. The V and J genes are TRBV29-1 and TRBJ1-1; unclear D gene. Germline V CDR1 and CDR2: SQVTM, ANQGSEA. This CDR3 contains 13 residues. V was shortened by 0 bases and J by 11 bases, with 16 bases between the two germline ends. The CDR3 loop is CSVEDRGLARAFF. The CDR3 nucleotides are TGCAGCGTTGAAGATCGGGGTCTCGCTCGGGCTTTCTTT.

This CDR3 is CASRLEDREEKLFF. The CDR3 DNA is TGTGCCAGCCGATTAGAGGACAGGGAAGAAAAACTGTTTTTT. This chain uses TRBV28 with TRBJ1-4; 8 nucleotides align to TRBD1. V was pared by 8 bases and J by 8 bases, with 10 bases of the junction left unmatched. CDR1 and CDR2 (germline): MDHEN, SYDVKM. The length of the CDR3 is 14 residues.

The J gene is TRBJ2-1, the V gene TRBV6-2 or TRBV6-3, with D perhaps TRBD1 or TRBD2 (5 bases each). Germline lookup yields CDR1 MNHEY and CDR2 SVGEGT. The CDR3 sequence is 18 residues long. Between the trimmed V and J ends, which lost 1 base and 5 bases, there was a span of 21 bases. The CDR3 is CASSYWDHLTTPNNEQFF. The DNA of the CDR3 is TGTGCCAGCAGTTACTGGGACCACCTTACCACCCCGAACAATGAGCAGTTCTTC.

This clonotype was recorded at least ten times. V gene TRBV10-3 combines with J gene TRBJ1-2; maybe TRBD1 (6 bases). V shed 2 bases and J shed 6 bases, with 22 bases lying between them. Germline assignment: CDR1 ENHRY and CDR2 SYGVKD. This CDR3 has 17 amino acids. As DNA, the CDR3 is TGTGCCATCAGTGAGCCAACCCTACGGGGGGCGCACGATGGCTACACCTTC. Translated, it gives CAISEPTLRGAHDGYTF.

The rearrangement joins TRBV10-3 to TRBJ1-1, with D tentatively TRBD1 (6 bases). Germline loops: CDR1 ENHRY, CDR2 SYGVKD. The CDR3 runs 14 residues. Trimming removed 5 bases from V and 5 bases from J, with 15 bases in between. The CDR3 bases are TGTGCCATCAGTCAATCGGACAGATGGACTGAAGCTTTCTTT. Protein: CAISQSDRWTEAFF.

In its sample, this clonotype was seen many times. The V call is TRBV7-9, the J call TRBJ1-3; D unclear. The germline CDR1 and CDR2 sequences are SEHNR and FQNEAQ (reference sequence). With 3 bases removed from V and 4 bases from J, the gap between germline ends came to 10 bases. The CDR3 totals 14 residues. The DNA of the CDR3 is TGTGCCAGCAGCTTGGTGGCTGACGGAAACACCATATATTTT. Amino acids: CASSLVADGNTIYF. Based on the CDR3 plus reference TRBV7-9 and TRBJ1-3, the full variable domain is DTGVSQNPRHKITKRGQNVTFRCDPISEHNRLYWYRQTLGQGPEFLTYFQNEAQLEKSRLLSDRFSAERPKGSFSTLEIQRTEQGDSAMYLCASSLVADGNTIYFGEGSWLTVV.

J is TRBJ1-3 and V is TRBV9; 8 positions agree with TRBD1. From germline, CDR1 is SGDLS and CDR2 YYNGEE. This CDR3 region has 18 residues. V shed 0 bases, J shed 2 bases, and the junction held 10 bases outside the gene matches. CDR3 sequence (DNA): TGTGCCAGCAGCGTAGCAAGTGGAGACAGGGGACCTGGAAACACCATATATTTT. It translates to CASSVASGDRGPGNTIYF.

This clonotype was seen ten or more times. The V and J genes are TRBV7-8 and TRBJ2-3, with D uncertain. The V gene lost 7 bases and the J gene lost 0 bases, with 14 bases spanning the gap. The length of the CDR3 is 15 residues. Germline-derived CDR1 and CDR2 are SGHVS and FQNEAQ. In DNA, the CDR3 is TGTGCCAGCACCCTTAGAATCGGGAGCACAGATACGCAGTATTTT. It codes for CASTLRIGSTDTQYF.

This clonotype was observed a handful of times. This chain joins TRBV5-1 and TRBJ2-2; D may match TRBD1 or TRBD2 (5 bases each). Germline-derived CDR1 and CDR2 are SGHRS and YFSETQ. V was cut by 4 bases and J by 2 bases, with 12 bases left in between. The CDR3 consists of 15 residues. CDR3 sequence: CASSPTGPNTGELFF. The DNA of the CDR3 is TGCGCCAGCAGCCCCACGGGACCTAACACCGGGGAGCTGTTTTTT.

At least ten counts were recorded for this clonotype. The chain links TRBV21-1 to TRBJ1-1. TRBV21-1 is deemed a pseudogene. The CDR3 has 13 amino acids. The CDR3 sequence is CASAPGRDTEAFF. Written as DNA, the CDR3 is TGTGCCAGCGCACCTGGAAGGGACACTGAAGCTTTCTTT.